Here is one T cell receptor beta chain with its context. V was cut by 0 bases and J by 2 bases, with 9 bases left in between. Per germline, CDR1 SGHRS and CDR2 YFSETQ. CDR3 size: 14 residues. Assay: immunoSEQ multiplex PCR; the TCRdb copy retains only in-frame clones and omits some. The sample contains roughly 200,000 clones, over 70% of which appear only once. This sample is part of a study of blood T cell repertoires in COVID-19. The sample consisted of peripheral blood. This sequence originates from a woman aged 80 or older with acute or convalescent COVID-19. The chain couples TRBV5-1 to TRBJ2-7; no definite D call. CDR3 DNA sequence: TGCGCCAGCAGCTTGGCGCAGGCCACCTACGAGCAGTACTTC. Its protein product is CASSLAQATYEQYF.